One and the same sample provided the 29 T cell receptor beta chains below, sequenced in a study of T cells of healthy individuals. MiXCR, run by TCRdb on the 5' RACE reads, gives a single entry per CDR3 protein. This table holds around 53,000 distinct CDR3 sequences, roughly 14% found once. Receptor source: a human donor in good health.

This clonotype was detected ten times or more. The chain has TRBV12-3 or TRBV12-4 and TRBJ2-7, with D perhaps TRBD1 (5 bases). The length of the CDR3 is 15 residues. Trimming removed 3 bases from V and 0 bases from J, with 12 bases in between. CDR3 DNA: TGTGCCAGCAGTTTCGGTCAGGGTATCTCCTACGAGCAGTACTTC. Protein: CASSFGQGISYEQYF.

The chain has TRBV18 and TRBJ2-5, with 7 bases lining up with TRBD1. The CDR3 has 16 residues. Germline CDR1 reads KGHSH; CDR2 reads LQKENI. V shed 2 bases and J 7 bases; nucleotides not matched to a gene: 13. The DNA for the CDR3 is TGTGCCAGCTCACCAGTCCGGACAGGCGCCCCATTGACCCAGTACTTC. Translating gives CASSPVRTGAPLTQYF. Full variable domain (outside the CDR3, taken from reference TRBV18 and TRBJ2-5): NAGVMQNPRHLVRRRGQEARLRCSPMKGHSHVYWYRQLPEEGLKFMVYLQKENIIDESGMPKERFSAEFPKEGPSILRIQQVVRGDSAAYFCASSPVRTGAPLTQYFGPGTRLLVL.

This clonotype was seen at least ten times. CDR3 sequence reads: CSARDRLNTGELFF. CDR3 nucleotides: TGCAGTGCTAGAGACCGCCTAAACACCGGGGAGCTGTTTTTT. The chain uses TRBV20-1 and TRBJ2-2, with unresolved D. Trimming stripped 0 bases from V and 2 bases from J, with 7 bases between. CDR1 and CDR2 from the germline V gene are DFQATT and SNEGSKA (reference sequence). The CDR3 length is 14 residues.

This clonotype was found a few times. The chain links TRBV4-1 to TRBJ1-5, with 8 bases lining up with TRBD1. CDR3 length: 15 residues. V lost 4 bases and J lost 11; bases outside the gene matches: 13. CDR1 and CDR2 (germline): MGHRA, YSYEKL. Here the CDR3 reads CASSLRGTGLLSQHF. The CDR3 DNA is TGCGCCAGCAGCCTAAGGGGGACAGGCCTTCTCTCCCAGCATTTT.

This clonotype was detected ten times or more. V gene TRBV29-1 combines with J gene TRBJ1-1; D is ambiguous. Trimming removed 4 bases from V and 1 base from J, with 13 bases in between. CDR1 and CDR2 from the germline V gene are SQVTM and ANQGSEA. This CDR3 is built from 14 residues. CDR3 nucleotide sequence: TGCAGCGTTGGTGTCCGGGCTACGAACACTGAAGCTTTCTTT. Its translation: CSVGVRATNTEAFF.

At least ten counts were recorded for this clonotype. J is TRBJ2-4 and V is TRBV4-1; 10 positions match TRBD1. CDR1 and CDR2 (germline): MGHRA, YSYEKL. This CDR3 region has 13 residues. V shed 0 bases, J shed 16 bases, and the junction held 6 bases outside the gene matches. The CDR3 DNA follows: TGCGCCAGCAGCCAAGATTGGGGGACAGGGGACTACTTC. Residues: CASSQDWGTGDYF.

The chain couples TRBV9 to TRBJ1-3; D ambiguous. The CDR3 contains 16 residues. The ends were cut back, 3 bases at V and 4 bases at J, with 17 bases in the middle. CDR1 is SGDLS and CDR2 is YYNGEE in the germline V gene. CDR3 nucleotide sequence: TGTGCCAGCAGCGAACTTGCACAACGAGACGGAAACACCATATATTTT. It is translated as CASSELAQRDGNTIYF.

This clonotype was counted between two and nine times. The rearrangement uses TRBV5-4 and TRBJ2-3; either TRBD1 or TRBD2 may supply D (5 bases each). V lost 10 bases to trimming and J lost 4 bases, with 22 bases between them. Per the germline V gene, CDR1 is SGHNT and CDR2 is YYREEE (reference sequence). CDR3 length equals 15 residues. This CDR3 is CAGNRDRFGADTQYF. CDR3 nucleotides: TGTGCCGGGAACCGGGACCGATTTGGGGCAGATACGCAGTATTTT.

The chain links TRBV24-1 to TRBJ2-6; TRBD2 matches at 8 bases. The trim removed 12 bases at V and 0 bases at J, leaving 9 bases unmatched. The CDR3 is made up of 16 amino acids. CDR1 and CDR2 from the germline V gene are KGHDR and SFDVKD. The CDR3 region is CASAGGPYSGANVLTF. The CDR3 DNA is TGTGCCTCTGCGGGGGGCCCCTACTCTGGGGCCAACGTCCTGACTTTC.

This clonotype was seen many times. The chain uses TRBV6-2 or TRBV6-3 and TRBJ2-3; D call uncertain. Germline V gene lookup returns CDR1 MNHEY and CDR2 SVGEGT. CDR3 length: 13 residues. V was clipped by 2 bases and J by 2 bases, with 5 bases between them. As DNA, the CDR3 is TGTGCCAGCAGTTACCAGTACACAGATACGCAGTATTTT. This sequence encodes CASSYQYTDTQYF.

This clonotype was recorded a few times. CDR3 coding DNA: TGTGCCAGCACATCCTACACAGATACGCAGTATTTT. Its protein product is CASTSYTDTQYF. This chain connects TRBV12-3 or TRBV12-4 to TRBJ2-3; D gene ambiguous. V gave up 7 bases and J gave up 2 bases, with 7 bases separating them. The CDR3 is made up of 12 amino acids.

The V gene is TRBV20-1, the J gene TRBJ1-5; perhaps TRBD1 as D (5 bases). Germline V CDR1 and CDR2: DFQATT, SNEGSKA (reference sequence). CDR3 size: 15 residues. V was trimmed by 0 bases and J by 0 bases, leaving 9 bases between them. The CDR3 DNA is TGCAGTGCTAGAGATGGGGGATCTAGCAATCAGCCCCAGCATTTT. Protein: CSARDGGSSNQPQHF.

This clonotype was recorded many times. The rearrangement joins TRBV7-2 to TRBJ1-3, with D unresolved. Per the germline V gene, CDR1 is SGHTA and CDR2 is FQGNSA. The CDR3 length is 13 residues. The ends were cut back, 4 bases at V and 0 bases at J, with 4 bases in the middle. The CDR3 coding sequence is TGTGCCAGCAGCTCCGTCTCTGGAAACACCATATATTTT. It translates to CASSSVSGNTIYF.

This clonotype has ten or more counts. This chain connects TRBV11-2 to TRBJ2-3; D gene unclear. The CDR3 consists of 15 residues. Per germline, CDR1 SGHAT and CDR2 FQNNGV. Trimming left V 7 bases short and J 0 bases short, with 14 bases between. The CDR3 reads CASTKTLDSTDTQYF. CDR3 nucleotides: TGTGCCAGCACCAAGACACTGGACAGCACAGATACGCAGTATTTT.

This clonotype was seen a few times. The rearrangement joins TRBV2 to TRBJ2-6; D gene ambiguous. The V gene's germline CDR1 is SNHLY and CDR2 FYNNEI. This CDR3 spans 15 amino acids. V was pared by 8 bases and J by 1 base, with 12 bases between. CDR3 in DNA: TGTGCCAGCGAGAACACGTTGTCTGGGGCCAACGTCCTGACTTTC. This translates into CASENTLSGANVLTF.

This chain uses TRBV5-1 with TRBJ2-7; possibly TRBD2 for D (6 bases). The V end was cut by 4 bases, the J end by 3 bases, with 14 bases between. The germline V gene has CDR1 SGHRS and CDR2 YFSETQ. This CDR3 contains 14 residues. The CDR3 DNA reads TGCGCCAGCAGCCCTACAGCGGGCAGCTACGAGCAGTACTTC. It is translated as CASSPTAGSYEQYF.

There are a few counts of this clonotype. The chain uses TRBV6-2 or TRBV6-3 and TRBJ1-5; the D gene is possibly TRBD1 (6 bases). CDR1 MNHEY and CDR2 SVGEGT come from the germline V gene. This CDR3 is 12 amino acids long. Trimming shortened V by 8 bases and J by 5 bases, and 10 bases separated the two germline ends. The CDR3 DNA is TGTGCCAGCCGAGAGGGGGATCAGCCCCAGCATTTT. Translated: CASREGDQPQHF.

This chain joins TRBV6-1 and TRBJ2-6; a weak D match, TRBD2 (5 bases). The CDR3 consists of 19 residues. CDR1 is MNHNS and CDR2 is SASEGT in the germline V gene. V was cut by 0 bases and J by 0 bases, with 15 bases left in between. This CDR3 is CASSEALRGPGSGANVLTF. The CDR3 DNA follows: TGTGCCAGCAGTGAAGCGCTTCGGGGTCCGGGCTCTGGGGCCAACGTCCTGACTTTC.

This clonotype was counted only a few times. The chain uses TRBV18 and TRBJ1-1; D is ambiguous. The germline V gene has CDR1 KGHSH and CDR2 LQKENI. The CDR3 is 15 residues long. Trimming pared 2 bases from V and 0 bases from J, leaving 10 bases between. CDR3 in amino acids: CASSPRQQVNTEAFF. In DNA, the CDR3 is TGTGCCAGCTCACCAAGGCAGCAAGTGAACACTGAAGCTTTCTTT.

This clonotype was observed many times. The gene calls are TRBV3-1 and TRBJ1-1; no firm D call. The CDR3 has 19 amino acids. Trimming shortened V by 4 bases and J by 0 bases, and 24 bases separated the two germline ends. The germline gives CDR1 LGHDT, CDR2 YNNKEL (reference sequence). The CDR3 nucleotides read TGTGCCAGCAGCCCCCTAAAGGGAATAAGATATACCGTGAACACTGAAGCTTTCTTT. Translated: CASSPLKGIRYTVNTEAFF.

In its sample, this clonotype was seen a few times. DNA for the CDR3: TGTGCCAGCAGCGTACAGGGGTGGCAAGAGACCCAGTACTTC. Amino acid sequence: CASSVQGWQETQYF. This rearrangement joins TRBV7-9 to TRBJ2-5, with 7 bases aligning to TRBD1. The CDR3 spans 14 residues. CDR1 is SEHNR and CDR2 is FQNEAQ in the germline V gene (reference sequence). V was clipped by 5 bases and J by 2 bases; unmatched bases: 5.

This clonotype was counted at least ten times. The chain uses TRBV21-1 and TRBJ2-1; whether TRBD1, the table's D call, matches the DNA was not checked. TRBV21-1 is a known pseudogene. The CDR3 consists of 15 residues. Here the CDR3 DNA reads TGTGCCAGCAGCAAGGAGAGGGGATGGAGCAATGAGCAGTTCTTC. It codes for CASSKERGWSNEQFF.

This chain uses TRBV7-8 with TRBJ2-2; TRBD2 agrees at 12 bases. J gave up 5 bases and V 5 bases, and 9 bases lay outside the gene matches. The CDR3 consists of 17 residues. CDR1 and CDR2 (germline): SGHVS, FQNEAQ. This chain's CDR3 is CASSPRTSGAGTGELFF. In nucleotides, the CDR3 is TGTGCCAGCAGCCCTCGGACTAGCGGGGCTGGTACCGGGGAGCTGTTTTTT.

This clonotype has at least ten counts. This rearrangement joins TRBV6-1 to TRBJ2-5, with D possibly TRBD1 on 5 matching bases. Trimming shortened V by 4 bases and J by 7 bases, and 13 bases separated the two germline ends. In germline, CDR1 is MNHNS, CDR2 SASEGT. This CDR3 region has 13 residues. The CDR3 region is CASSGTSGGTQYF. Here the CDR3 DNA reads TGTGCCAGCAGTGGGACATCAGGCGGGACCCAGTACTTC.

There are many counts of this clonotype. One end of the junction fails to match germline, which may point to a read error. The gene calls are TRBV29-1 and TRBJ2-1, with 7 bases matching TRBD1. The CDR3 covers 17 residues. Germline V gene lookup returns CDR1 SQVTM and CDR2 ANQGSEA. The CDR3 DNA follows: TGCAGCGTTGAAGATAGGAGGACAGGCAGTATTTACAGTGAGCAGTTCTTC. Its protein product is CSVEDRRTGSIYSEQFF.

This clonotype was counted ten times or more. J is TRBJ1-5 and V is TRBV20-1; the match to TRBD1 covers 9 bases. There are 15 residues in the CDR3. V lost 3 bases and J lost 5; bases outside the gene matches: 8. Germline V lookup: CDR1 DFQATT, CDR2 SNEGSKA (reference sequence). Here the CDR3 DNA reads TGCAGTGCTAGTCCCGGGACAGGGAGCTATCAGCCCCAGCATTTT. Translating gives CSASPGTGSYQPQHF.

This clonotype was found a few times. The chain combines TRBV7-2 with TRBJ2-1; a weak D match, TRBD2 (6 bases). Germline V gives CDR1 SGHTA, CDR2 FQGNSA. The CDR3 is 15 residues long. Trimming cost V 3 bases and J 1 base, with 10 bases left between them. The CDR3 region has the DNA TGTGCCAGCAGCTTTGGAGGGGCTTCCTACAATGAGCAGTTCTTC. Translation gives CASSFGGASYNEQFF.

The V call is TRBV12-3 or TRBV12-4, the J call TRBJ1-6; D not certain. Trimming took 7 bases from V and 0 from J, leaving 10 bases between them. The CDR3 covers 15 residues. Here the CDR3 reads CASTDGSSYNSPLHF. The CDR3 DNA follows: TGTGCCAGCACCGACGGAAGCTCCTATAATTCACCCCTCCACTTT.

This clonotype was counted at least ten times. The CDR3 protein is CASSPEGLFYEQYF. The CDR3 nucleotides read TGCGCCAGCAGCCCCGAGGGGCTTTTCTACGAGCAGTACTTC. The V call is TRBV5-1, the J call TRBJ2-7; D assignment may be TRBD1 or TRBD2 (5 bases each). Germline values: CDR1 SGHRS, CDR2 YFSETQ. The CDR3 is 14 residues long. The ends were cut back, 4 bases at V and 3 bases at J, with 14 bases in the middle.